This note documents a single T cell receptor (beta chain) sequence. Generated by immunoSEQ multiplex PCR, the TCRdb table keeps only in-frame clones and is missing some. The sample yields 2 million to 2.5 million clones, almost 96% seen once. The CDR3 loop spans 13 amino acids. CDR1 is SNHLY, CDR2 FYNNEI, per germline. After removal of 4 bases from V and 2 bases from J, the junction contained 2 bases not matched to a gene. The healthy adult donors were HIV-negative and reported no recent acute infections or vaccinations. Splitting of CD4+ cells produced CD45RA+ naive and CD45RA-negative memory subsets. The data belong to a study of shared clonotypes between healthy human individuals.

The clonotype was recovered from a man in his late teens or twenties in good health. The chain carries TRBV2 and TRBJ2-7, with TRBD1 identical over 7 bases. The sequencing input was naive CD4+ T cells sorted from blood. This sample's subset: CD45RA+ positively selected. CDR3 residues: CASSGDSPYEQYF. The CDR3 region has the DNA TGTGCCAGCAGTGGGGACAGCCCCTACGAGCAGTACTTC.